Presented here are 6 T cell receptor beta chains from one specimen sequenced in a study of OX40 agonist ivuxolimab in advanced cancers. This table comes from immunoSEQ multiplex PCR, and its TCRdb copy is limited to in-frame clones, with some not included. In the table there are some 50,000 clones, approximately 90% of which are singletons. This sample comprised CD4+ or CD8+ T cells sorted from blood, obtained in a trial of the OX40 agonist ivuxolimab. These receptors all stem from an adult with an advanced solid tumor such as melanoma, head and neck, liver or kidney cancer.

The V gene is TRBV10-3, the J gene TRBJ2-3; D is ambiguous. Trimming took 3 bases from V and 1 from J, leaving 8 bases between them. CDR3 length: 14 amino acids. Germline V gene data show CDR1 as ENHRY and CDR2 as SYGVKD. CDR3 in amino acids: CAISDRIGTDTQYF. The CDR3 coding sequence is TGTGCCATCAGTGATCGCATCGGCACAGATACGCAGTATTTT.

The chain is built from TRBV28 and TRBJ1-5; no firm D call. V was pared by 1 base and J by 7 bases, with 8 bases between. This CDR3 spans 13 amino acids. Germline CDR1 is MDHEN and CDR2 is SYDVKM. The CDR3 DNA reads TGTGCCAGCAGTTTATCAGCGGCACAGCCCCAGCATTTT. This sequence encodes CASSLSAAQPQHF.

The genes are TRBV27 and TRBJ2-7, with a tentative D call TRBD1 (6 bases). The CDR3 runs to 13 residues. The V end was cut by 6 bases, the J end by 2 bases, with 11 bases between. The V gene's germline CDR1 is MNHEY and CDR2 SMNVEV (reference sequence). CDR3 DNA sequence: TGTGCCAGCAGGCAGGGGATGGCCTACGAGCAGTACTTC. Amino acid sequence: CASRQGMAYEQYF.

In nucleotides, the CDR3 is TGTGCCAGCAGCCCGGGACTAGCGGGAACCGGGGAGCTGTTTTTT. Its translation is CASSPGLAGTGELFF. The chain uses TRBV28 and TRBJ2-2, with 13 nucleotides matching TRBD2. The CDR3 consists of 15 residues. V lost 6 bases to trimming and J lost 5 bases; unmatched junction nucleotides: 3. Germline CDR1 reads MDHEN; CDR2 reads SYDVKM. Using reference TRBV28 and TRBJ2-2 for the parts outside the CDR3, the full variable domain is DVKVTQSSRYLVKRTGEKVFLECVQDMDHENMFWYRQDPGLGLRLIYFSYDVKMKEKGDIPEGYSVSREKKERFSLILESASTNQTSMYLCASSPGLAGTGELFFGEGSRLTVL.

This clone has a single count. V usage is TRBV7-9 and J usage is TRBJ2-7; perhaps TRBD1 as D (5 bases). V lost 3 bases, J lost 0 bases, and 9 bases lay in between. This CDR3 is built from 14 residues. Germline assignment: CDR1 SEHNR and CDR2 FQNEAQ (reference sequence). CDR3 DNA sequence: TGTGCCAGCAGCTTTTGGGGCAGCTCCTACGAGCAGTACTTC. Translated, it gives CASSFWGSSYEQYF.

The chain recombines TRBV6-5 with TRBJ2-7; possibly TRBD1 for D (6 bases). Between the trimmed V and J ends, which lost 5 bases and 2 bases, there was a span of 10 bases. CDR1 MNHEY and CDR2 SVGAGI come from the germline V gene. The CDR3 has 13 residues. CDR3 DNA sequence: TGTGCCAGCAGTCCGGACAGTACCTACGAGCAGTACTTC. It codes for CASSPDSTYEQYF.